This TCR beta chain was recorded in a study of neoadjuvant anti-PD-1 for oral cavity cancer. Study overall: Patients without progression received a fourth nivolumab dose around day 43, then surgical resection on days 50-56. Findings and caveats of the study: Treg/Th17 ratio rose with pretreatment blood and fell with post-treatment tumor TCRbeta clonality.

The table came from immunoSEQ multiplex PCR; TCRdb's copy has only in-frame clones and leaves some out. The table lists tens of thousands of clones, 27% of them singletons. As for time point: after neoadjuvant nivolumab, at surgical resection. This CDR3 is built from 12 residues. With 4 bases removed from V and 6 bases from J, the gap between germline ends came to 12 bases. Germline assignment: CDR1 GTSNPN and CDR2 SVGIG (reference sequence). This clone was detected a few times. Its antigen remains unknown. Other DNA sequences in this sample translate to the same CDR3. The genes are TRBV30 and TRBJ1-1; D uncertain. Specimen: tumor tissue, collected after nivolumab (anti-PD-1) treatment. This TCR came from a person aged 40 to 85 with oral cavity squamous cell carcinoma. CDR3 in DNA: TGTGCCTGGACCCCCGGAGGACCTGAAGCTTTCTTT. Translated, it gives CAWTPGGPEAFF.